Following are 30 T cell receptor beta chains from one sample sequenced in a study of T cell responses to AZD1222 COVID-19 vaccine. Data came from immunoSEQ multiplex PCR; TCRdb stores just in-frame clones and leaves some out. Of roughly 140,000 clones listed, 75% to 90% are singletons. Sequenced here: peripheral blood, sampled on day 0 of AZD1222 vaccination. All receptors come from an adult in good health.

The rearrangement uses TRBV19 and TRBJ2-5; D is unresolved. Germline V CDR1 and CDR2: LNHDA, SQIVND (reference sequence). The length of the CDR3 is 14 residues. Trimming cost V 5 bases and J 4 bases, with 14 bases left between them. The CDR3 reads CASSPPSLGETQYF. The CDR3 DNA reads as TGTGCCAGTAGTCCCCCCAGCTTGGGAGAGACCCAGTACTTC.

The chain employs TRBV30 and TRBJ1-3, with no clear D. Germline assignment: CDR1 GTSNPN and CDR2 SVGIG (reference sequence). The CDR3 extends over 12 amino acids. Trimming cost V 2 bases and J 8 bases, with 10 bases left between them. The CDR3 region is CAWSRIEDTIYF. The CDR3, as DNA: TGTGCCTGGAGTCGAATCGAGGACACCATATATTTT.

The rearrangement joins TRBV28 to TRBJ2-7; tentatively, D is TRBD1 or TRBD2 (5 bases each). This CDR3 has 14 amino acids. Trimming shortened V by 1 base and J by 5 bases, and 12 bases separated the two germline ends. CDR1 is MDHEN, CDR2 SYDVKM, per germline. DNA of the CDR3: TGTGCCAGCAGTTTATACGATTGGGGGAACGAGCAGTACTTC. It codes for CASSLYDWGNEQYF.

The genes are TRBV10-2 and TRBJ1-2, with 9 bases that match TRBD1. The length of the CDR3 is 16 residues. Germline CDR1 WSHSY, CDR2 SAAADI. J lost 4 bases, V lost 2 bases, and 8 bases had no gene match. CDR3 sequence (DNA): TGCGCCAGCAGTGAGGCGGACAGGGGAACCATCTATGGCTACACCTTC. The encoded protein is CASSEADRGTIYGYTF.

The chain couples TRBV7-9 to TRBJ2-1; 15 bases match TRBD2. Losses at the gene ends were 1 base for V and 7 bases for J; bases not matched to a gene: 5. There are 17 residues in the CDR3. Germline CDR1 SEHNR, CDR2 FQNEAQ (reference sequence). The CDR3 loop is CASSLGGTSGRWNEQFF. CDR3 DNA sequence: TGTGCCAGCAGCTTAGGTGGGACTAGCGGGAGGTGGAATGAGCAGTTCTTC.

This chain links TRBV28 with TRBJ2-1; 7 bases align to TRBD2. The germline CDR1 and CDR2 sequences are MDHEN and SYDVKM. V trimming: 2 bases; J trimming: 5 bases; junction bases outside the gene matches: 6. This CDR3 region has 15 residues. The CDR3 region has the DNA TGTGCCAGCAGTTTAACCGGGACTATGCACAATGAGCAGTTCTTC. This translates into CASSLTGTMHNEQFF.

The V and J genes are TRBV5-4 and TRBJ2-7; unclear D gene. The germline gives CDR1 SGHNT, CDR2 YYREEE (reference sequence). The CDR3 extends over 14 amino acids. Trimming shortened V by 0 bases and J by 2 bases, and 9 bases separated the two germline ends. The CDR3 DNA sequence: TGTGCCAGCAGCTTGGGGTTAAACCCCTACGAGCAGTACTTC. This codes for CASSLGLNPYEQYF.

The rearrangement joins TRBV4-1 to TRBJ1-6, with 8 bases matching TRBD1. Germline V lookup: CDR1 MGHRA, CDR2 YSYEKL. The CDR3 has 16 amino acids. The J segment lost 7 bases and the V segment lost 0 bases, leaving 5 bases of the junction unmatched. The CDR3 region is CASSQEGRGLNSPLHF. In DNA form, the CDR3 reads TGCGCCAGCAGCCAAGAGGGCAGGGGGCTGAATTCACCCCTCCACTTT.

This chain links TRBV12-3 or TRBV12-4 with TRBJ1-2; TRBD1 is a possible D gene (6 bases). The CDR3 runs to 13 residues. Trimming left V 8 bases short and J 6 bases short, with 16 bases between. CDR3: CASGGARYHGYTF. The CDR3 nucleotides are TGTGCCAGCGGGGGGGCGCGGTATCATGGCTACACCTTC.

This chain links TRBV10-3 with TRBJ2-1, with D perhaps given as TRBD1 or TRBD2 (5 bases each). V was pared by 0 bases and J by 9 bases, with 18 bases between. Germline V gives CDR1 ENHRY, CDR2 SYGVKD. The CDR3 contains 16 residues. The chain's CDR3 is CAISESKGRRLTEQFF. The CDR3 nucleotides are TGTGCCATCAGTGAGTCGAAGGGACGCCGGCTCACTGAGCAGTTCTTC.

This sequence joins TRBV18 and TRBJ2-1; TRBD2 agrees at 11 bases. V dropped 5 bases and J dropped 7; count of bases not matched to a gene: 10. Looked up from germline, CDR1 is KGHSH and CDR2 is LQKENI. This CDR3 is 16 amino acids long. CDR3 in amino acids: CASSSIAGGARNEQFF. In nucleotides, the CDR3 is TGTGCCAGCTCATCTATAGCGGGAGGGGCCAGGAATGAGCAGTTCTTC.

The CDR3 is CASSRQGRSYNSPLHF. The CDR3 coding sequence is TGTGCCAGCAGTCGACAGGGGAGGTCCTATAATTCACCCCTCCACTTT. This rearrangement joins TRBV11-2 to TRBJ1-6; the match to TRBD1 covers 8 bases. Germline V gene sequence: CDR1 SGHAT, CDR2 FQNNGV. The J segment lost 1 base and the V segment lost 6 bases, leaving 5 bases of the junction unmatched. The CDR3 sequence is 16 residues long.

The J gene is TRBJ1-4, the V gene TRBV7-2; weak D call: TRBD1 (5 bases). The germline V and J ends were trimmed by 5 bases and 6 bases, with 16 bases remaining between them. This CDR3 has 15 amino acids. CDR1 and CDR2 from the germline V gene are SGHTA and FQGNSA. The CDR3 region has the DNA TGTGCCAGCAGCGATAGACAGCAAAGGGATGAAAAACTGTTTTTT. Translation gives CASSDRQQRDEKLFF.

The chain recombines TRBV4-2 with TRBJ2-7; 7 bases match TRBD1. In germline, CDR1 is LGHNA, CDR2 YNFKEQ. V lost 1 base, J lost 3 bases, and 3 bases stayed unmatched. CDR3 length: 14 residues. This chain's CDR3 is CASSQGDRVYEQYF. CDR3 DNA: TGTGCCAGCAGCCAAGGTGACAGGGTCTACGAGCAGTACTTC.

Remarks on this clone: A read error may account for a junction end that differs from germline. The chain has TRBV2 and TRBJ2-7; D perhaps matches TRBD1 (5 bases). The length of the CDR3 is 13 residues. Looked up from germline, CDR1 is SNHLY and CDR2 is FYNNEI. Here the CDR3 DNA reads TGTGCGAGCAACAGGCAATTATCCTACGAGCAGTACTTC. Translated, it gives CASNRQLSYEQYF.

V usage is TRBV5-5 and J usage is TRBJ2-4, with D perhaps TRBD1 (5 bases). Germline V CDR1 and CDR2: SGHKS, YYEKEE (reference sequence). The CDR3 consists of 18 residues. The V gene lost 1 base and the J gene lost 4 bases, with 21 bases spanning the gap. CDR3 nucleotide sequence: TGTGCCAGCAGCTTGTCGCTCGAAACAGGAACCAGTAAAAACATTCAGTACTTC. Translated: CASSLSLETGTSKNIQYF. The full variable domain, its missing parts supplied by reference TRBV5-5 and TRBJ2-4, is DAGVTQSPTHLIKTRGQQVTLRCSPISGHKSVSWYQQVLGQGPQFIFQYYEKEERGRGNFPDRFSARQFPNYSSELNVNALLLGDSALYLCASSLSLETGTSKNIQYFGAGTRLSVL.

The chain combines TRBV19 with TRBJ1-1; 8 bases agree with TRBD1. The ends lost 7 bases at V and 4 bases at J; junction bases unmatched: 5. The CDR3 covers 13 residues. Looked up from germline, CDR1 is LNHDA and CDR2 is SQIVND (reference sequence). CDR3 amino acids: CASTLGQGTEAFF. DNA for the CDR3: TGTGCCAGTACCCTTGGACAGGGCACTGAAGCTTTCTTT.

The chain uses TRBV29-1 and TRBJ2-5; D is unresolved. The CDR3 runs to 13 residues. Germline V CDR1 and CDR2: SQVTM, ANQGSEA. Trimming pared 8 bases from V and 5 bases from J, leaving 18 bases between. The CDR3 sequence is CSWNLDYGETQYF. As DNA, the CDR3 is TGCAGCTGGAACCTTGATTACGGGGAGACCCAGTACTTC.

This clone was seen a handful of times. The gene calls are TRBV28 and TRBJ1-2; maybe TRBD1 (6 bases). The CDR3 contains 15 residues. V was shortened by 5 bases and J by 7 bases, with 20 bases between the two germline ends. The germline V gene has CDR1 MDHEN and CDR2 SYDVKM. The chain's CDR3 is CASSTSRGASGGYTF. CDR3 DNA sequence: TGTGCCAGCAGTACCTCACGGGGGGCGTCTGGTGGCTACACCTTC.

This rearrangement joins TRBV18 to TRBJ1-5, with TRBD1 as a possible D gene (5 bases). The CDR3 extends over 12 amino acids. Germline loops: CDR1 KGHSH, CDR2 LQKENI. The germline V and J ends were trimmed by 8 bases and 4 bases, with 9 bases remaining between them. CDR3 region: CASRGGNQPQHF. DNA of the CDR3: TGTGCCAGCCGGGGGGGGAATCAGCCCCAGCATTTT.

The chain links TRBV5-1 to TRBJ1-1; TRBD1 might be the D (6 bases). Trimming stripped 1 base from V and 6 bases from J, with 13 bases between. This CDR3 spans 14 amino acids. The germline CDR1 and CDR2 sequences are SGHRS and YFSETQ. The CDR3 DNA reads as TGCGCCAGCAGCTTGAGCCAGGGGATCCCTGAAGCTTTCTTT. As protein: CASSLSQGIPEAFF.

The V call is TRBV6-1, the J call TRBJ1-2; D remains ambiguous. With 2 bases removed from V and 2 bases from J, the gap between germline ends came to 12 bases. The CDR3 sequence is 15 residues long. Germline CDR1 and CDR2: MNHNS and SASEGT. Here the CDR3 DNA reads TGTGCCAGCAGTGAACTTCTAGCCAGGAACTATGGCTACACCTTC. Its translation: CASSELLARNYGYTF.

V gene TRBV5-8 combines with J gene TRBJ2-7, with 8 bases aligning to TRBD1. J lost 6 bases, V lost 0 bases, and 5 bases had no gene match. In germline, CDR1 is SGHTS, CDR2 YDEGEE. The CDR3 has 14 residues. The chain's CDR3 is CASSLAQGAIEQYF. The CDR3 DNA reads as TGTGCCAGCAGCTTGGCCCAGGGGGCTATCGAGCAGTACTTC.

This chain joins TRBV3-1 (or the pseudogene TRBV3-2) and TRBJ2-1, with TRBD2 matching 13 bases. CDR1 and CDR2 (germline): LGHDT, YNNKEL (reference sequence). There are 15 residues in the CDR3. V dropped 4 bases and J dropped 5; count of bases not matched to a gene: 2. This CDR3 is CASSRGTSGNNEQFF. The DNA for the CDR3 is TGTGCCAGCAGCCGGGGGACTAGCGGGAACAATGAGCAGTTCTTC.

In DNA form, the CDR3 reads TGTGCCAGCAGTTACTTTGGGACAGCCGGCCGCTACGAGCAGTACTTC. The encoded protein is CASSYFGTAGRYEQYF. The V call is TRBV6-6, the J call TRBJ2-7; 7 nucleotides match TRBD1. The V segment lost 1 base and the J segment 3 bases; nucleotides outside the gene matches: 9. The CDR3 runs 16 residues. From germline, CDR1 is MNHNY and CDR2 SVGAGI (reference sequence).

The V call is TRBV5-6, the J call TRBJ1-2; 8 bases match TRBD1. The trim removed 1 base at V and 8 bases at J, leaving 7 bases unmatched. Germline CDR1 and CDR2: SGHDT and YYEEEE. The CDR3 covers 14 residues. CDR3 sequence: CASSLTGGSDGYTF. CDR3 nucleotides: TGTGCCAGCAGCTTGACAGGGGGTAGCGACGGCTACACCTTC.

This chain links TRBV7-9 with TRBJ1-5, with a tentative D call TRBD1 (5 bases). CDR1 is SEHNR and CDR2 is FQNEAQ in the germline V gene (reference sequence). CDR3 size: 14 residues. The V end was cut by 5 bases, the J end by 4 bases, with 12 bases between. The CDR3 reads CASSPGGVNQPQHF. Written as DNA, the CDR3 is TGTGCCAGCAGCCCTGGGGGAGTAAATCAGCCCCAGCATTTT.

The V and J genes are TRBV21-1 and TRBJ1-1. TRBV21-1 is noted as a pseudogene. This CDR3 has 15 residues. CDR3 sequence reads: CASSKNLGVRTEAFF. The CDR3 bases are TGTGCCAGCAGCAAAAATTTGGGGGTACGGACTGAAGCTTTCTTT.

The V call is TRBV28, the J call TRBJ2-5, with TRBD1 as a possible D gene (5 bases). This CDR3 comprises 14 residues. Trimming stripped 6 bases from V and 1 base from J, with 12 bases between. Germline V CDR1 and CDR2: MDHEN, SYDVKM. CDR3 region: CASSLGALQETQYF. Here the CDR3 DNA reads TGTGCCAGCAGCCTTGGGGCCCTCCAAGAGACCCAGTACTTC.

The rearrangement joins TRBV6-5 to TRBJ1-5; maybe TRBD1 (5 bases). Germline assignment: CDR1 MNHEY and CDR2 SVGAGI. The CDR3 has 13 residues. Trimming stripped 9 bases from V and 6 bases from J, with 15 bases between. The CDR3 DNA is TGTGCCAGTCAAGGGGAGTATGGTCAGCCCCAGCATTTT. The encoded protein is CASQGEYGQPQHF.